Shown below are 7 T cell receptor beta chains from a single sample sequenced in a study of T cells in Graves' hyperthyroidism and ophthalmopathy. RNA transcripts yielded amplified TCR beta CDR3 regions. Using the HTBI primer set, a first-round RT-PCR was run on the TCR CDR3. MiXCR was run by TCRdb on the multiplex PCR reads, yielding one entry per CDR3 protein. Found here are hundreds of thousands of distinct CDR3 sequences, nearly 15% of them singletons; the top ten hold roughly 19%. The sequencing input was blood. These receptor sequences come from a woman aged 60-75 years with Graves' ophthalmopathy.

This clonotype was seen a few times. The chain couples TRBV6-6 to TRBJ2-1; 7 bases map to TRBD2. This CDR3 spans 19 amino acids. J lost 4 bases, V lost 2 bases, and 17 bases had no gene match. Germline loops: CDR1 MNHNY, CDR2 SVGAGI (reference sequence). CDR3 protein: CASSYGSSGWGRGYNEQFF. The CDR3 DNA sequence: TGTGCCAGCAGTTACGGTAGCTCGGGGTGGGGGAGGGGATACAATGAGCAGTTCTTC.

This clonotype was detected ten times or more. V and J are TRBV28 and TRBJ1-2; unclear D gene. V was cut by 2 bases and J by 2 bases, with 6 bases left in between. Per germline, CDR1 MDHEN and CDR2 SYDVKM. The CDR3 runs 13 residues. CDR3 sequence (DNA): TGTGCCAGCAGTTTACTAGGGAACTATGGCTACACCTTC. Translated, it gives CASSLLGNYGYTF.

This clonotype was counted only a few times. This chain joins TRBV10-1 and TRBJ2-7, with D possibly called TRBD1 or TRBD2 (5 bases each). Germline CDR1 reads WNHNN; CDR2 reads SYGVQD (reference sequence). The length of the CDR3 is 14 residues. V shed 4 bases and J shed 4 bases, with 14 bases lying between them. Here the CDR3 reads CASSAGPRGYEQYF. DNA of the CDR3: TGCGCCAGCAGTGCGGGACCCCGTGGGTACGAGCAGTACTTC.

The V call is TRBV19, the J call TRBJ2-7, with TRBD2 as a possible D gene (6 bases). Germline CDR1 is LNHDA and CDR2 is SQIVND (reference sequence). Trimming took off 3 bases at V and 0 bases at J, with 12 bases between the two ends. The CDR3 length is 15 residues. DNA for the CDR3: TGTGCCAGTAGTATCGGGCGCGGGAACTCCTACGAGCAGTACTTC. Its translation: CASSIGRGNSYEQYF. Full variable domain (outside the CDR3, taken from reference TRBV19 and TRBJ2-7): DGGITQSPKYLFRKEGQNVTLSCEQNLNHDAMYWYRQDPGQGLRLIYYSQIVNDFQKGDIAEGYSVSREKKESFPLTVTSAQKNPTAFYLCASSIGRGNSYEQYFGPGTRLTVT.

In its sample, this clonotype was seen a few times. V gene TRBV7-6 combines with J gene TRBJ2-2; tentatively, D is TRBD2 (5 bases). CDR3 size: 15 residues. Germline V gene sequence: CDR1 SGHVS, CDR2 FNYEAQ. The V gene lost 5 bases and the J gene lost 2 bases, with 12 bases spanning the gap. CDR3 sequence: CASSALAVNTGELFF. CDR3 in DNA: TGTGCCAGCAGCGCCCTAGCCGTTAACACCGGGGAGCTGTTTTTT. The full variable domain, its missing parts supplied by reference TRBV7-6 and TRBJ2-2, is GAGVSQSPRYKVTKRGQDVALRCDPISGHVSLYWYRQALGQGPEFLTYFNYEAQQDKSGLPNDRFSAERPEGSISTLTIQRTEQRDSAMYRCASSALAVNTGELFFGEGSRLTVL.

This clonotype has at least ten counts. The V call is TRBV5-1, the J call TRBJ2-1; either TRBD1 or TRBD2 may supply D (5 bases each). The V gene lost 0 bases and the J gene lost 2 bases, with 9 bases spanning the gap. This CDR3 has 15 amino acids. Germline V CDR1 and CDR2: SGHRS, YFSETQ. The CDR3 nucleotides read TGCGCCAGCAGCTTGGGGCAGGGACCCTACAATGAGCAGTTCTTC. Translation: CASSLGQGPYNEQFF.

This clonotype was picked up many times. The rearrangement joins TRBV7-2 to TRBJ2-3; 14 bases are shared with TRBD2. The germline gives CDR1 SGHTA, CDR2 FQGNSA. CDR3 length equals 16 residues. V shed 3 bases and J 3 bases; nucleotides not matched to a gene: 2. CDR3 amino acids: CASSFRTSGRTDTQYF. CDR3 bases: TGTGCCAGCAGCTTTAGGACTAGCGGGAGGACAGATACGCAGTATTTT.